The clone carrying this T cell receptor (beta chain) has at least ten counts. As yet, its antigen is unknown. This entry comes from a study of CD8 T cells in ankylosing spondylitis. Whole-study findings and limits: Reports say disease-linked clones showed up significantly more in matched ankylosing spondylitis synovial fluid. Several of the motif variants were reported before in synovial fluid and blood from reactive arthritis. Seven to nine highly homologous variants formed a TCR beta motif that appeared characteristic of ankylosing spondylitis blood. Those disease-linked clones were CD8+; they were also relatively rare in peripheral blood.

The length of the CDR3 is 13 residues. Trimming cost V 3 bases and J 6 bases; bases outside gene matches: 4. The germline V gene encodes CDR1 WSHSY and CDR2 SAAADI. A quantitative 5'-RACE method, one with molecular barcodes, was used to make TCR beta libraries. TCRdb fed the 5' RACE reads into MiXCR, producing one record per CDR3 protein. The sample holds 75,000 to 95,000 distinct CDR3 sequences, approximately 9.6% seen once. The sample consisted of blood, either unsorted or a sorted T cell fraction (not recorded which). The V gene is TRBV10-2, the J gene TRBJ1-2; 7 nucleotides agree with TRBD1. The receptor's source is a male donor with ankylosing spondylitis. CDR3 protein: CASSDTGADGYTF. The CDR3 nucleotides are TGCGCCAGCAGTGACACAGGGGCCGATGGCTACACCTTC.